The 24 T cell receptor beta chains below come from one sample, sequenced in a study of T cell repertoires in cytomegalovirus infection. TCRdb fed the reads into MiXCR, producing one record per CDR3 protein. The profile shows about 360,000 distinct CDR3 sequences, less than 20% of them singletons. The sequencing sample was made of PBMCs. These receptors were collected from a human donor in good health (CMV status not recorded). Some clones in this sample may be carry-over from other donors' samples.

The DNA of the CDR3 is TGCAGTGCTAGTTTTAGGGTTGCAGGGAACTATGGCTACACCTTC. Protein sequence: CSASFRVAGNYGYTF. The gene calls are TRBV20-1 and TRBJ1-2; possible D gene TRBD1, 5 bases. Germline V gene sequence: CDR1 DFQATT, CDR2 SNEGSKA (reference sequence). Trimming took 3 bases from V and 2 from J, leaving 16 bases between them. The CDR3 has 15 residues.

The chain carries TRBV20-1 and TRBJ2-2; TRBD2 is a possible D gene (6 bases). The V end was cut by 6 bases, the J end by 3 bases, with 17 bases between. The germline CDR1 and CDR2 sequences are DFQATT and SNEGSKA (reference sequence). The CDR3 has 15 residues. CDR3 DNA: TGCAGTGCCCCCCGGGGAGGAACAGACACCGGGGAGCTGTTTTTT. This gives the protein CSAPRGGTDTGELFF.

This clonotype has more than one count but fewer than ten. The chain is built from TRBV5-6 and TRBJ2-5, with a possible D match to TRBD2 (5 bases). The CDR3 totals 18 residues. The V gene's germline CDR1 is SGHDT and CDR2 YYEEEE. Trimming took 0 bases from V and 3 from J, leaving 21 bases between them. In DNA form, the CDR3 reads TGTGCCAGCAGCTTGGATTTTCGAGGGCGAACGGGGAAAGAGACCCAGTACTTC. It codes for CASSLDFRGRTGKETQYF.

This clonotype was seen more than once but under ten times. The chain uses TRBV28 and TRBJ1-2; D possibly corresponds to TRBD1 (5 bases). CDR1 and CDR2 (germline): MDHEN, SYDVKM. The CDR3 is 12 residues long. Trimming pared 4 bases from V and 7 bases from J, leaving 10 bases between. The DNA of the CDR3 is TGTGCCAGCAGTTACGGGGGGTTTGGCTACACCTTC. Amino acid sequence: CASSYGGFGYTF.

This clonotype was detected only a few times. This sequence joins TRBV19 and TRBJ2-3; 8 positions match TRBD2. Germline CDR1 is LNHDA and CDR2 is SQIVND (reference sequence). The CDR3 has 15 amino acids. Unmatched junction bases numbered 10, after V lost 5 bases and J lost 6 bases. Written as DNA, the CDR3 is TGTGCCAGTAGTCCCTCGGGGGGGCCGTCGGATACGCAGTATTTT. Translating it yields CASSPSGGPSDTQYF.

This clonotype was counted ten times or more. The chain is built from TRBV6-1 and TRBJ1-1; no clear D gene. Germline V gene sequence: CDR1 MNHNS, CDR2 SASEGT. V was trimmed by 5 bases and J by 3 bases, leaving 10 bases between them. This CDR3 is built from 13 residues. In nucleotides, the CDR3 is TGTGCCAGCAGTAAGAGGAGGGACACTGAAGCTTTCTTT. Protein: CASSKRRDTEAFF.

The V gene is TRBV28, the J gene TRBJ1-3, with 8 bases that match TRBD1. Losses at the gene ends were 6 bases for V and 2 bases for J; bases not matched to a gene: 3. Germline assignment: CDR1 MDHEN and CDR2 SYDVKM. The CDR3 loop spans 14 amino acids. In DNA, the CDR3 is TGTGCCAGCAGACGGACAGGGCCTGGAAACACCATATATTTT. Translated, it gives CASRRTGPGNTIYF.

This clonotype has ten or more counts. The chain's CDR3 is CASREWGTQDGYTF. As DNA, the CDR3 is TGCGCCTCAAGAGAGTGGGGAACCCAGGATGGCTACACCTTC. The chain uses TRBV5-1 and TRBJ1-2; no clear D. Germline CDR1 is SGHRS and CDR2 is YFSETQ. Trimming pared 10 bases from V and 6 bases from J, leaving 22 bases between. This CDR3 is 14 amino acids long. The full variable domain, its missing parts supplied by reference TRBV5-1 and TRBJ1-2, is KAGVTQTPRYLIKTRGQQVTLSCSPISGHRSVSWYQQTPGQGLQFLFEYFSETQRNKGNFPGRFSGRQFSNSRSEMNVSTLELGDSALYLCASREWGTQDGYTFGSGTRLTVV.

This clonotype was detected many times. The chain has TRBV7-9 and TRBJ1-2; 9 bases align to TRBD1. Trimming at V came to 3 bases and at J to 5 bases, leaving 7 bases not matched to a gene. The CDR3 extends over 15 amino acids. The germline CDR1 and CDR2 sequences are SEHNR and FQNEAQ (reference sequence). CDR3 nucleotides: TGTGCCAGCAGCTTGGGGGACAGGGAAGGGTATGGCTACACCTTC. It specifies CASSLGDREGYGYTF.

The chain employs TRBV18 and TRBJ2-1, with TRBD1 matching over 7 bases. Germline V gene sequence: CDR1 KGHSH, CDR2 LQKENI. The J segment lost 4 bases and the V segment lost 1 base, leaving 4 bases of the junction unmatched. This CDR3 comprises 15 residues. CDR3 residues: CASSPRTGEYNEQFF. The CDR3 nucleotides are TGTGCCAGCTCACCACGAACAGGGGAGTACAATGAGCAGTTCTTC.

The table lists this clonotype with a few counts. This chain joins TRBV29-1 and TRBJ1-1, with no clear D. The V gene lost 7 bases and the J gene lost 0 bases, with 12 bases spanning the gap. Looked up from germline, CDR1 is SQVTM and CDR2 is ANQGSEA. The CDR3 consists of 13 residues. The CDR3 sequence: CSGLTPLNTEAFF. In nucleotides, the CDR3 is TGCAGCGGTTTAACACCTCTGAACACTGAAGCTTTCTTT.

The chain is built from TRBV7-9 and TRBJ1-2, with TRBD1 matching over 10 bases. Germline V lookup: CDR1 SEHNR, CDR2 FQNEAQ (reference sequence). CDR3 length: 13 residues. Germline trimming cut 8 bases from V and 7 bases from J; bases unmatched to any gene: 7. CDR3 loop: CASGRQGAPGYTF. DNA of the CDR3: TGTGCCAGCGGACGACAGGGGGCGCCTGGCTACACCTTC. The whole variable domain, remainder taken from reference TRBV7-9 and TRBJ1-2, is DTGVSQNPRHKITKRGQNVTFRCDPISEHNRLYWYRQTLGQGPEFLTYFQNEAQLEKSRLLSDRFSAERPKGSFSTLEIQRTEQGDSAMYLCASGRQGAPGYTFGSGTRLTVV.

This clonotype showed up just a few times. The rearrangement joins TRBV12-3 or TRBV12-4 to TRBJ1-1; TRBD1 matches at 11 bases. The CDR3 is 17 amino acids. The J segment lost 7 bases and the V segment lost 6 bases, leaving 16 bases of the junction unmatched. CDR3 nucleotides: TGTGCCAGCAGCCGTAGGACAGGGGGCTCTGTTTTGGGTGAAGCTTTCTTT. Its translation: CASSRRTGGSVLGEAFF.

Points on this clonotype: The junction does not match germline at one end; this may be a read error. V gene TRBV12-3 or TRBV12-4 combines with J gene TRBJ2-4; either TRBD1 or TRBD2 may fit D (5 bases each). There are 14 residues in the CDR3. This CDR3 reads CGSRTSPGPNIQYF. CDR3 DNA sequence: TGTGGCAGCAGGACATCACCGGGACCGAACATTCAGTACTTC.

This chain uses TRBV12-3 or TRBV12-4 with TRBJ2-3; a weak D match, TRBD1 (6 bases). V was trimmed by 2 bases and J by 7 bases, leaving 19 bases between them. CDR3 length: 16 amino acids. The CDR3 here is CASSLTGTRDSNTQYF. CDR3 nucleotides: TGTGCCAGCAGTTTAACGGGGACAAGGGATTCCAATACGCAGTATTTT.

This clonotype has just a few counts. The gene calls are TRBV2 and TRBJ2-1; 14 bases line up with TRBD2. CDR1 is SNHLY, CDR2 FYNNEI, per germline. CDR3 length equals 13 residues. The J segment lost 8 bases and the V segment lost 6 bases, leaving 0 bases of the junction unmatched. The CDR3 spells CASRTSGGDEQFF. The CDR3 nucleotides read TGTGCCAGCAGGACTAGCGGGGGGGATGAGCAGTTCTTC.

CDR3 in amino acids: CASSYETSGGNEQFF. DNA for the CDR3: TGTGCCAGCAGTTACGAAACTAGCGGGGGCAATGAGCAGTTCTTC. The chain combines TRBV6-2 or TRBV6-3 with TRBJ2-1; 11 bases line up with TRBD2. Trimming at V came to 2 bases and at J to 6 bases, leaving 3 bases not matched to a gene. Germline lookup yields CDR1 MNHEY and CDR2 SVGEGT. This CDR3 spans 15 amino acids.

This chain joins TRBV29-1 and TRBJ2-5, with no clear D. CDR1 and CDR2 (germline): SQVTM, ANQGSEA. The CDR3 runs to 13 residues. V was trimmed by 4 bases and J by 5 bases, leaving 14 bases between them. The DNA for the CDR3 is TGCAGCGTTGCTTACAGCCGCATGGAGACCCAGTACTTC. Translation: CSVAYSRMETQYF.

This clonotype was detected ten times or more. The DNA of the CDR3 is TGTGCCAGCAGTTTCTCGGGGAACAATGAGCAGTTCTTC. This sequence encodes CASSFSGNNEQFF. The V call is TRBV12-3 or TRBV12-4, the J call TRBJ2-1, with TRBD2 as a possible D gene (5 bases). This CDR3 comprises 13 residues. Trimming removed 3 bases at V and 5 bases at J, with 8 bases between.

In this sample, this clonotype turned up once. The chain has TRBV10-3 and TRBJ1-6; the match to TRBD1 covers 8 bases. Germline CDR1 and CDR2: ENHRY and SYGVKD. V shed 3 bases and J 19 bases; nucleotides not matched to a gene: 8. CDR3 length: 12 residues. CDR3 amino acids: CAISETRQGYHF. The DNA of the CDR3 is TGTGCCATCAGTGAAACCCGACAGGGGTATCACTTT.

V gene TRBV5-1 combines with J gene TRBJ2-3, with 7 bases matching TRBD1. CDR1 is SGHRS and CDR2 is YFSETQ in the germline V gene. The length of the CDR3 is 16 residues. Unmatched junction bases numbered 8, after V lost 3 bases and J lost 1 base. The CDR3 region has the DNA TGCGCCAGCAGCTCGGGACAGAACCCTCGCACAGATACGCAGTATTTT. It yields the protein CASSSGQNPRTDTQYF.

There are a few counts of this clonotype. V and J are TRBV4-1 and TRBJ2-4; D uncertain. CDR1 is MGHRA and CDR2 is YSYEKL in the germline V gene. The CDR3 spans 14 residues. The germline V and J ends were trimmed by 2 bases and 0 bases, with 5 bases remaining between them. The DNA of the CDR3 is TGCGCCAGCAGCCAACCGTCAGCCAAAAACATTCAGTACTTC. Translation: CASSQPSAKNIQYF.

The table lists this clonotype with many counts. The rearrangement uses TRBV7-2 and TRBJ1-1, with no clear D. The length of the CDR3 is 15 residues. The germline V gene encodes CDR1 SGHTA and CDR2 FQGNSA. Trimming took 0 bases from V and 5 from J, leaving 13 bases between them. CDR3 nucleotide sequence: TGTGCCAGCAGCTTAGCGGGCATCCGAGGGACTGAAGCTTTCTTT. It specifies CASSLAGIRGTEAFF.

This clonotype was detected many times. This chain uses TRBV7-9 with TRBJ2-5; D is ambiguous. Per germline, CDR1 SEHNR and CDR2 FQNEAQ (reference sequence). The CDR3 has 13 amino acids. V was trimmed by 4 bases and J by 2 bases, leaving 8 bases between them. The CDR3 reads CASSWHPQETQYF. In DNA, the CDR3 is TGTGCCAGCAGCTGGCACCCACAAGAGACCCAGTACTTC. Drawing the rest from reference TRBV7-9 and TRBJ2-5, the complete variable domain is DTGVSQNPRHKITKRGQNVTFRCDPISEHNRLYWYRQTLGQGPEFLTYFQNEAQLEKSRLLSDRFSAERPKGSFSTLEIQRTEQGDSAMYLCASSWHPQETQYFGPGTRLLVL.